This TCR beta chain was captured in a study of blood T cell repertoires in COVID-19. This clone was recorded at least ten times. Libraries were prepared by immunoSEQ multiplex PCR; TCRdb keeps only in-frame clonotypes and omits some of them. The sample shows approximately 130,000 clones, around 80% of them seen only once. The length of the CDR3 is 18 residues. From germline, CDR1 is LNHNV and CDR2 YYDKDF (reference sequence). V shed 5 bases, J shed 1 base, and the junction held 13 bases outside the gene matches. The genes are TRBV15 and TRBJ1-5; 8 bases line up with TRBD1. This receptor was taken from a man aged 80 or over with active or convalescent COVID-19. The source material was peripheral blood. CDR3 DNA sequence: TGTGCCACCAGCCCCACCCCTGGACAGGGTGCAAGCAATCAGCCCCAGCATTTT. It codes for CATSPTPGQGASNQPQHF. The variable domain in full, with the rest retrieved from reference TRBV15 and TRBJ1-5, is DAMVIQNPRYQVTQFGKPVTLSCSQTLNHNVMYWYQQKSSQAPKLLFHYYDKDFNNEADTPDNFQSRRPNTSFCFLDIRSPGLGDTAMYLCATSPTPGQGASNQPQHFGDGTRLSIL.